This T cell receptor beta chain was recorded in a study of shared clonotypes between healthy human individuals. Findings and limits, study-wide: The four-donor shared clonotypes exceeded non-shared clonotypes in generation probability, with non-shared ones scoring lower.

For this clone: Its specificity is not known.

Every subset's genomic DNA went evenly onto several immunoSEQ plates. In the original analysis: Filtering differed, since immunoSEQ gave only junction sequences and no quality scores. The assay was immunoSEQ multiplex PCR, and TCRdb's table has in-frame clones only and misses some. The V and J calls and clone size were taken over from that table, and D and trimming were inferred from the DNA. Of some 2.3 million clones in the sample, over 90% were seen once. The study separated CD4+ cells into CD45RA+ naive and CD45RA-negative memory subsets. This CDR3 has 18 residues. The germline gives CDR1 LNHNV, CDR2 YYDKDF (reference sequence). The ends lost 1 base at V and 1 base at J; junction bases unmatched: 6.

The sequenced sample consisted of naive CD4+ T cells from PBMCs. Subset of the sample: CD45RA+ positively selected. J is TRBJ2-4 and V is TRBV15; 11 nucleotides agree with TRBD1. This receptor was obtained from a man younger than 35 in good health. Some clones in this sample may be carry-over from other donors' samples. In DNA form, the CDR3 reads TGTGCCACCAGCAGAGGTGGGACAGGGGGTTCTGCCAAAAACATTCAGTACTTC. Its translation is CATSRGGTGGSAKNIQYF.